This TCR beta chain was recorded in a study of regulatory T cells in long-lasting Graves disease. Noted time point: persistent/refractory GD, antithyroid drugs over 5 years with positive TRAb. Extracted RNA from PBMCs served as the source of the TCR library. Building the TCR beta libraries relied on iRepertoire HTBI primers, and CDR3 regions underwent Arm-PCR. TCRdb fed the multiplex PCR reads into MiXCR, producing one record per CDR3 protein. This sample has over 650,000 distinct CDR3 sequences; approximately 31% occur once, and the top ten carry roughly 46%. The sequence was obtained from a female donor with Graves disease. The specimen comprised peripheral blood mononuclear cells (PBMCs), sampled when the disease was refractory, from a patient treated with antithyroid drugs.

The CDR3 loop reads CASSLEQQTEAFF. DNA of the CDR3: TGCGCCAGCAGCTTAGAACAGCAGACTGAAGCTTTCTTT. This rearrangement joins TRBV5-1 to TRBJ1-1; D gene uncertain. In germline, CDR1 is SGHRS, CDR2 YFSETQ. The ends were cut back, 2 bases at V and 5 bases at J, with 10 bases in the middle. This CDR3 has 13 residues.